This TCR beta chain was found in a study of Ad26.COV2.S vaccination and SARS-CoV-2 variants. TCRdb's table, derived via immunoSEQ multiplex PCR, lists solely in-frame clones and lacks some. The sample lists 400,000 to 450,000 clones; more than 80% were seen once. Regarding treatment: over 15 received Ad26.COV2.S at low or high dose, single or two shots; about 5 received placebo; per-sample allocation not given. Following the first vaccine or placebo injection, samples were taken on day 63. Germline CDR1 reads MNHEY; CDR2 reads SVGAGI. V shed 6 bases, J shed 7 bases, and the junction held 7 bases outside the gene matches. This CDR3 has 13 amino acids.

This receptor was obtained from a person aged 18 to 65 who received the Ad26.COV2.S COVID-19 vaccine or a placebo. The chain recombines TRBV6-5 with TRBJ2-5; 8 bases fit TRBD2. Sequenced here: peripheral blood, sampled in a trial of Ad26.COV2.S vaccine versus placebo. CDR3 sequence reads: CASRRGEFGTQYF. The CDR3 nucleotides read TGTGCCAGCAGGCGGGGGGAGTTCGGGACCCAGTACTTC.